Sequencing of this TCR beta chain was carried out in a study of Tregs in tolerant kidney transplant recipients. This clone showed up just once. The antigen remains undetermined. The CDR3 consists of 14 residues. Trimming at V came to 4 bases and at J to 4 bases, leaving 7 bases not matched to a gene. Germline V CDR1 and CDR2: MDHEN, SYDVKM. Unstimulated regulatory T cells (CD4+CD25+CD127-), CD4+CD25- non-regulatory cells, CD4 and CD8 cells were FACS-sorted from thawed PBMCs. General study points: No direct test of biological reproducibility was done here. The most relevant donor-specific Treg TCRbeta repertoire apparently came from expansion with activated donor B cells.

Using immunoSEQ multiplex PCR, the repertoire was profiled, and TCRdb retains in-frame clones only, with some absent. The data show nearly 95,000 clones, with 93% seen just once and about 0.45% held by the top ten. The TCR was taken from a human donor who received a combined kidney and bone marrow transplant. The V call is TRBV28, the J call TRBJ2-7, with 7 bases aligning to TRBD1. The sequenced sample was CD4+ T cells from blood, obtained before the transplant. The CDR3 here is CASSSPGQPYEQYF. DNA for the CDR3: TGTGCCAGCAGTTCTCCGGGACAGCCTTACGAGCAGTACTTC.